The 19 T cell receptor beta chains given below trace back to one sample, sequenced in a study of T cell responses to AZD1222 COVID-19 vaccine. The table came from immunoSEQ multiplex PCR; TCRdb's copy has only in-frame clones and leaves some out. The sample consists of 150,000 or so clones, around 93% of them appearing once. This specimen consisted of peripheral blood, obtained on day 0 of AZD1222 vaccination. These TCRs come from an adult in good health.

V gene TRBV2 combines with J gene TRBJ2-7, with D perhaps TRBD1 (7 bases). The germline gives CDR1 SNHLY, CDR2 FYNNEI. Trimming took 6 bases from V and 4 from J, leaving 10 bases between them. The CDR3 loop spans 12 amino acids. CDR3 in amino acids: CASSQGGYEQYF. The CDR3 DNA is TGTGCCAGCAGCCAGGGGGGATACGAGCAGTACTTC.

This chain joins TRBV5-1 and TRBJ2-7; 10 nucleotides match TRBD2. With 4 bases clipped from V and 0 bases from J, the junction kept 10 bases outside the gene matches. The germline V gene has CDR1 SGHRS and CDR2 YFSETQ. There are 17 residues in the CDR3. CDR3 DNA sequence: TGCGCCAGCAGCCCGGGGGAACTAGCGGGATTCTCCTACGAGCAGTACTTC. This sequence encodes CASSPGELAGFSYEQYF.

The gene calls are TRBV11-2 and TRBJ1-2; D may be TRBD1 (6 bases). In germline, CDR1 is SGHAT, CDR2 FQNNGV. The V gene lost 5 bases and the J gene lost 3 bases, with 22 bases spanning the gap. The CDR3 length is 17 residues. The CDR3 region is CASSPRWGPAQYYGYTF. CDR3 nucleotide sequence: TGTGCCAGCAGCCCCCGTTGGGGGCCGGCCCAATACTATGGCTACACCTTC.

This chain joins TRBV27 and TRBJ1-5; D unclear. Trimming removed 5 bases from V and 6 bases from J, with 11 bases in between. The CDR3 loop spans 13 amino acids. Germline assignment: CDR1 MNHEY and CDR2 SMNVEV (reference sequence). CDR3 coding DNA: TGTGCCAGCAGTCCTCTCCCCGGTCAGCCCCAGCATTTT. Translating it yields CASSPLPGQPQHF.

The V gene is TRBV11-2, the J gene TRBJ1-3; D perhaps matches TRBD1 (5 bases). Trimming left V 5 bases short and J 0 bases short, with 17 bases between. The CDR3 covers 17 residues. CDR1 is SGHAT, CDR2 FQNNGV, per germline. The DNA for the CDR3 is TGTGCCAGCAGCCCAGGAGGGTGGGACGTCTCTGGAAACACCATATATTTT. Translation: CASSPGGWDVSGNTIYF.

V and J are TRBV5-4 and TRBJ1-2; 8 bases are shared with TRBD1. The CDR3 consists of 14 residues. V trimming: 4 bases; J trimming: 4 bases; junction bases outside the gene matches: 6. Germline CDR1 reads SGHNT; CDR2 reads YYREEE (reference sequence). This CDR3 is CASSPLDRGYGYTF. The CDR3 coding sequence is TGTGCCAGCAGCCCTTTAGACAGGGGCTATGGCTACACCTTC.

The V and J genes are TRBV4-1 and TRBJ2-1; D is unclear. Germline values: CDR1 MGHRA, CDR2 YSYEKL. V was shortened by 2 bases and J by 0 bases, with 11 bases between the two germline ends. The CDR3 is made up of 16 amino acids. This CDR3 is CASSQLDILSYNEQFF. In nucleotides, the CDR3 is TGCGCCAGCAGCCAACTTGACATTCTCTCCTACAATGAGCAGTTCTTC.

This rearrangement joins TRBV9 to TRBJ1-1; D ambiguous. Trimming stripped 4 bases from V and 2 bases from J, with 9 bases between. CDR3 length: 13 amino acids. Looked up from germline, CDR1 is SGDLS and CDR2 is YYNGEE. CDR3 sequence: CASSPGINTEAFF. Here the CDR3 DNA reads TGTGCCAGCAGCCCCGGGATTAACACTGAAGCTTTCTTT.

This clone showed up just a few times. The CDR3 DNA reads TGTGCCAGCAGCGTAGTTCCTGCTGGCGGGGAGCTGTTTTTT. Translation gives CASSVVPAGGELFF. The V call is TRBV9, the J call TRBJ2-2, with no clear D. CDR3 length: 14 amino acids. The V gene's germline CDR1 is SGDLS and CDR2 YYNGEE. Trimming cost V 0 bases and J 7 bases, with 10 bases left between them.

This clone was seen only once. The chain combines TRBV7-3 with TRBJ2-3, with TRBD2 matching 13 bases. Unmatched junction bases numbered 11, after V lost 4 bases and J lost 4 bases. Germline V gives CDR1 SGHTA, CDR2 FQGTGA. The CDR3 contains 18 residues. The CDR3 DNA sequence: TGTGCCAGCAGCTCAGTTACGAGGACTAGCGGGAGCCCAGATACGCAGTATTTT. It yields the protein CASSSVTRTSGSPDTQYF.

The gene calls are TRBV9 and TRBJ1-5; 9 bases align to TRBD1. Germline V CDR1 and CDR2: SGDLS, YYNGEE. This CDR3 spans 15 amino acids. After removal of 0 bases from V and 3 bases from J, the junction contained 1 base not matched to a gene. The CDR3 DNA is TGTGCCAGCAGCGTAGGACAGGGGGACAATCAGCCCCAGCATTTT. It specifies CASSVGQGDNQPQHF.

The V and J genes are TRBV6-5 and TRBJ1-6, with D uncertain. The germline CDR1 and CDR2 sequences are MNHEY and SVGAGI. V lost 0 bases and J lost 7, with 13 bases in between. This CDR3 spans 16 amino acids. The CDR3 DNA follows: TGTGCCAGCAGTTACTCGATCGGGGTTAGGAATTCACCCCTCCACTTT. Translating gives CASSYSIGVRNSPLHF.

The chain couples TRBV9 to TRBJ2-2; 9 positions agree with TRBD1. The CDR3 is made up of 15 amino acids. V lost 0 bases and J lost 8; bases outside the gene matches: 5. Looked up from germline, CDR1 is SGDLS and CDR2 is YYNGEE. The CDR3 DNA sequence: TGTGCCAGCAGCGTAGGGACAGGGGTTCCTGGGGAGCTGTTTTTT. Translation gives CASSVGTGVPGELFF.

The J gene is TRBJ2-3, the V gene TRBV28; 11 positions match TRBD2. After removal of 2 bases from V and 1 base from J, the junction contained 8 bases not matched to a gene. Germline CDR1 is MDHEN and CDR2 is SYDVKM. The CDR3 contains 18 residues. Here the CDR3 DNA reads TGTGCCAGCAGTTTAGGATGGGGTAGCGGGAGGGGCACAGATACGCAGTATTTT. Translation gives CASSLGWGSGRGTDTQYF. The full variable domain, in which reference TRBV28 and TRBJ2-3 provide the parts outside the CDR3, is DVKVTQSSRYLVKRTGEKVFLECVQDMDHENMFWYRQDPGLGLRLIYFSYDVKMKEKGDIPEGYSVSREKKERFSLILESASTNQTSMYLCASSLGWGSGRGTDTQYFGPGTRLTVL.

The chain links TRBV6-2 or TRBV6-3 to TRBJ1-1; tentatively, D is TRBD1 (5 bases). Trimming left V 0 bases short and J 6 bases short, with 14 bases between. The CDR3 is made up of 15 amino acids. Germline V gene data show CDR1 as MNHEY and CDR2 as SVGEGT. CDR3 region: CASSYSLPGLPEAFF. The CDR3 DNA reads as TGTGCCAGCAGTTACTCCCTTCCGGGGCTCCCTGAAGCTTTCTTT.

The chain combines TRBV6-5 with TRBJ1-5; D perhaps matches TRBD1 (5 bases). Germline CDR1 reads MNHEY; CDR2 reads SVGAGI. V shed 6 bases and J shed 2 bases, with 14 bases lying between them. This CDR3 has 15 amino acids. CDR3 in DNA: TGTGCCAGCAGAGCGGGACGGAGGGGCAATCAGCCCCAGCATTTT. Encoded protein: CASRAGRRGNQPQHF.

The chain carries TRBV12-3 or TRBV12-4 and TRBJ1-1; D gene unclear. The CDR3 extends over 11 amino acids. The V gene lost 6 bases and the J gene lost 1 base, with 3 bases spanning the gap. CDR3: CASSRNTEAFF. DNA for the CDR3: TGTGCCAGCAGCCGGAACACTGAAGCTTTCTTT.

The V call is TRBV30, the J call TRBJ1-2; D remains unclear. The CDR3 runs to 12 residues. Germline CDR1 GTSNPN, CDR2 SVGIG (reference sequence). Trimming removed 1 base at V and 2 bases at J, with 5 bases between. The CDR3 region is CAWSEENYGYTF. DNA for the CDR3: TGTGCCTGGAGTGAAGAGAACTATGGCTACACCTTC.

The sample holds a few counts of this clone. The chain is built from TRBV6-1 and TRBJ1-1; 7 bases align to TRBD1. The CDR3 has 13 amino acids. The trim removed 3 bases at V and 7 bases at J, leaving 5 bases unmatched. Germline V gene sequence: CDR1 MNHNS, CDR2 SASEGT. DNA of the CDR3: TGTGCCAGCAGTGAGCTTGACAGGGATGAAGCTTTCTTT. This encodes CASSELDRDEAFF.